The sequence of this TCR beta chain was determined in a study of blood T cell repertoires in COVID-19. Study in general: COVID-19 samples from acute and convalescent phases originated in the United States, Italy and Spain. T cells, B-cell-depleted T cells, or PBMCs supplied cDNA or gDNA.

Data came from immunoSEQ multiplex PCR; TCRdb stores just in-frame clones and leaves some out. The top ten clones hold around 1.3% of a sample with around 250,000 clones, roughly nine tenths of them seen once. CDR1 and CDR2 from the germline V gene are SGDLS and YYNGEE. This CDR3 region has 15 residues. The ends lost 4 bases at V and 0 bases at J; junction bases unmatched: 3. The sample taken for sequencing was PBMCs or T cells enriched from blood (not recorded which). This rearrangement joins TRBV9 to TRBJ1-3, with TRBD1 matching 8 bases. The receptor was isolated from a human donor in a cohort exposed to, infected with or recovered from COVID-19 (not recorded which). The donor label of this sample is uncertain. Here the CDR3 DNA reads TGTGCCAGCAGCCGGACAGGGACCTCTGGAAACACCATATATTTT. Translated, it gives CASSRTGTSGNTIYF. Variable domain in full (rest from reference TRBV9 and TRBJ1-3): DSGVTQTPKHLITATGQRVTLRCSPRSGDLSVYWYQQSLDQGLQFLIQYYNGEERAKGNILERFSAQQFPDLHSELNLSSLELGDSALYFCASSRTGTSGNTIYFGEGSWLTVV.